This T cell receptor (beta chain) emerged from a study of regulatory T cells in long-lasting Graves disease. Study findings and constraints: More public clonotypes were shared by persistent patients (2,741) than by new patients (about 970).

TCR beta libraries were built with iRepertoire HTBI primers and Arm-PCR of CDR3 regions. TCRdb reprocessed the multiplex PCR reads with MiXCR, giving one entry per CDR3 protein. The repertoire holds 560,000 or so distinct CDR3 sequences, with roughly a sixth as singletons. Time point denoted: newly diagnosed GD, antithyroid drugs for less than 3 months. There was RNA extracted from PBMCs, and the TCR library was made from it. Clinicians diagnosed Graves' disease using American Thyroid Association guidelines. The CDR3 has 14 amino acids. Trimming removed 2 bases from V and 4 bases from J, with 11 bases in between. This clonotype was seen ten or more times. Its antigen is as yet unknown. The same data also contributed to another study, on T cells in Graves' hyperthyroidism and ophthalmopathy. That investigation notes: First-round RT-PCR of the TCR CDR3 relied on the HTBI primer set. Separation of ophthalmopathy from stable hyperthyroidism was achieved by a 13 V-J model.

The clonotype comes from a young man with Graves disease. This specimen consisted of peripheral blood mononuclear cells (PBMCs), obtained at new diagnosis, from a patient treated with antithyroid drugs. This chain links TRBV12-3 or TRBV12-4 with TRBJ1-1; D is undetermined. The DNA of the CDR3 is TGTGCCAGCAGTTTAAGGCCTCCAAGCACTGAAGCTTTCTTT. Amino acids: CASSLRPPSTEAFF.